The text below deals with one TCR beta chain. Its antigen remains unknown. This CDR3 is built from 13 residues. The V gene's germline CDR1 is SGHTA and CDR2 FQGNSA. Trimming shortened V by 5 bases and J by 5 bases, and 11 bases separated the two germline ends. These data are taken from a study of T cell repertoires in cytomegalovirus infection. Study background: Alongside well-studied HLA-B-restricted CMV epitopes, recently identified HLA-C-restricted CMV epitopes were also used. TCR beta signatures that were public indicated CMV infection and matching HLA type. Study conclusions and caveats: The ex vivo response showed dominance by HLA-C-restricted CMV-specific TCR beta clonotypes. Cumulative frequency (of public TCR beta family members) identified carriers of CMV plus the relevant HLA.

Each CDR3 protein is one row after TCRdb ran MiXCR on the reads. Of about 500,000 distinct CDR3 sequences listed, about 33% are singletons. This specimen was cultured PBMCs, taken from culture after CMV antigen stimulation. This chain links TRBV7-2 with TRBJ2-3; D gene unclear. This receptor was identified in a human donor in good health (CMV status not recorded). Some clones in this sample may be carry-over from other donors' samples. The CDR3 DNA sequence: TGTGCCAGCAGCAAACCCAAGCTAGATACGCAGTATTTT. Amino acids: CASSKPKLDTQYF.